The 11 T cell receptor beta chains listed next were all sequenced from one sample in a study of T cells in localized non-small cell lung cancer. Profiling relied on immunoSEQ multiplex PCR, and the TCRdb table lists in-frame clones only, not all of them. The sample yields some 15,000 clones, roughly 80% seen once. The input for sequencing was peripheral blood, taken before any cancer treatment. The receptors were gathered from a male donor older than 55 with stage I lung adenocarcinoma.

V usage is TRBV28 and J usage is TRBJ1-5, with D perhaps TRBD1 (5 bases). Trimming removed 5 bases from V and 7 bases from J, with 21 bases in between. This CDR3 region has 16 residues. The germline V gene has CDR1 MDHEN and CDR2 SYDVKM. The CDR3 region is CASSARLGTLFQPQHF. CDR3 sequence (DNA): TGTGCCAGCAGTGCGCGACTCGGGACGTTATTCCAGCCCCAGCATTTT.

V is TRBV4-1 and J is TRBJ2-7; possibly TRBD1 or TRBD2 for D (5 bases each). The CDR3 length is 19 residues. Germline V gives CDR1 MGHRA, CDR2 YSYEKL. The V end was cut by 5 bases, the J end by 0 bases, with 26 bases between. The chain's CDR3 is CASSSPRGPQKKDSYEQYF. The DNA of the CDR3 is TGCGCCAGCAGCTCTCCCCGGGGACCCCAGAAGAAAGACTCCTACGAGCAGTACTTC.

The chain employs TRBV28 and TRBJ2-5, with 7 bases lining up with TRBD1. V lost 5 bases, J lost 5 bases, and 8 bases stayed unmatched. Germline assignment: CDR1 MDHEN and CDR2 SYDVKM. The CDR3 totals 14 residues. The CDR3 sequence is CASSLGQGVETQYF. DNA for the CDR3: TGTGCCAGCAGTCTCGGGCAGGGGGTCGAGACCCAGTACTTC. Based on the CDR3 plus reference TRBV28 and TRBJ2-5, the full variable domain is DVKVTQSSRYLVKRTGEKVFLECVQDMDHENMFWYRQDPGLGLRLIYFSYDVKMKEKGDIPEGYSVSREKKERFSLILESASTNQTSMYLCASSLGQGVETQYFGPGTRLLVL.

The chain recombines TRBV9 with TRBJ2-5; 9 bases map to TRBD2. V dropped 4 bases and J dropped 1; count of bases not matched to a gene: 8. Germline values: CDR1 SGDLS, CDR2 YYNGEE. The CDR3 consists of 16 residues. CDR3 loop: CASSTGTSIVQETQYF. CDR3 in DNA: TGTGCCAGCAGCACGGGGACTAGCATTGTCCAAGAGACCCAGTACTTC.

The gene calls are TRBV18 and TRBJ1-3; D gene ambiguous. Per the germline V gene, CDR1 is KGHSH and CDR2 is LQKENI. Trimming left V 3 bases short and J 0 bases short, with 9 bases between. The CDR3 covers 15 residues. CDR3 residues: CASSPVDGSGNTIYF. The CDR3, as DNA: TGTGCCAGCTCACCGGTCGATGGCTCTGGAAACACCATATATTTT.

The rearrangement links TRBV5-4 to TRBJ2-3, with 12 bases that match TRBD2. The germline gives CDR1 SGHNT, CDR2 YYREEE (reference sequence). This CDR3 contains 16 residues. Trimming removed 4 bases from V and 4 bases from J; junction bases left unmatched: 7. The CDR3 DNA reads TGTGCCAGCAGCAGCCGACTAGCGGGAGCCGCAGATACGCAGTATTTT. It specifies CASSSRLAGAADTQYF.

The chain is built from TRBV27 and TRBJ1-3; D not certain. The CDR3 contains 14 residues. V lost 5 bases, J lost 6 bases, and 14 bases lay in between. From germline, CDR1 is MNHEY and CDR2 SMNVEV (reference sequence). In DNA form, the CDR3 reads TGTGCCAGCAGTCTCTCCCTTGTGGTAAACACCATATATTTT. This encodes CASSLSLVVNTIYF.

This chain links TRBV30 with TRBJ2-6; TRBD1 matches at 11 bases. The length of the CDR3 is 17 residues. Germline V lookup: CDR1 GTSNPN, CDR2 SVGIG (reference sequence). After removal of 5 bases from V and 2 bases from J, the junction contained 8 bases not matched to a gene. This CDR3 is CAWSRDRGSTGANVLTF. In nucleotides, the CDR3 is TGTGCCTGGTCCCGGGACAGGGGGTCAACTGGGGCCAACGTCCTGACTTTC.

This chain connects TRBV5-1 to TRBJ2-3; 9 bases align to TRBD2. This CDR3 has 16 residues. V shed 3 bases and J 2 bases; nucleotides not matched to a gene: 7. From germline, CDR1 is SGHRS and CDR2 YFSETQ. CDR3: CASSSGTSTDTDTQYF. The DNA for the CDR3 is TGCGCCAGCAGCTCAGGGACTAGCACGGACACAGATACGCAGTATTTT.

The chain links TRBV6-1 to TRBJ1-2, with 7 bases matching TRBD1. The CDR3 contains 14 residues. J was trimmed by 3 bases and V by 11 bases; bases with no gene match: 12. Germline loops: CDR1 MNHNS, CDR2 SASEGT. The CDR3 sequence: CASTYRGMDYGYTF. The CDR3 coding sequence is TGTGCCTCCACATACAGGGGAATGGACTATGGCTACACCTTC.

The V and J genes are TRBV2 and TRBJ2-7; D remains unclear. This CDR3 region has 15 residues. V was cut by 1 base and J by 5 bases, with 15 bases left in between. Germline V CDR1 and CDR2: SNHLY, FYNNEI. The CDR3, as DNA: TGTGCCAGCAGTGAAGGGGTCCTTAAAAGCCACGAGCAGTACTTC. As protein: CASSEGVLKSHEQYF. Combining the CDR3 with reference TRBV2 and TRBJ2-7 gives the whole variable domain EPEVTQTPSHQVTQMGQEVILRCVPISNHLYFYWYRQILGQKVEFLVSFYNNEISEKSEIFDDQFSVERPDGSNFTLKIRSTKLEDSAMYFCASSEGVLKSHEQYFGPGTRLTVT.